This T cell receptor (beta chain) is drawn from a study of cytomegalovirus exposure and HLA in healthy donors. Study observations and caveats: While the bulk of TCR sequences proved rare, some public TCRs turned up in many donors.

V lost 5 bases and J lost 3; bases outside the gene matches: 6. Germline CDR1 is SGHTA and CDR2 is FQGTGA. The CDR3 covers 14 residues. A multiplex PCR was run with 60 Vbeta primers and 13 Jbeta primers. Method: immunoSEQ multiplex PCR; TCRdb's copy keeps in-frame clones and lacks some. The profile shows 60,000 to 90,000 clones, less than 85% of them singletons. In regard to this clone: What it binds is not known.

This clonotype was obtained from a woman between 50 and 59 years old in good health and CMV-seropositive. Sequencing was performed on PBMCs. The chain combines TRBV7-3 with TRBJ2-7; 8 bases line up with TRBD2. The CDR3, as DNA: TGTGCCAGCAGCGAAACCGGGACTAGCTACGAGCAGTACTTC. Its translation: CASSETGTSYEQYF.